A single sample is the source of the 16 T cell receptor beta chains below, sequenced in a study of blood T cell repertoires in COVID-19. Profiling relied on immunoSEQ multiplex PCR, and the TCRdb table lists in-frame clones only, not all of them. The repertoire holds just under 300,000 clones, more than 75% seen once, with about 1.2% in the top ten. Sequences were obtained from peripheral blood. The receptors come from a man aged 65-85 years with acute or convalescent COVID-19.

There are a few counts of this clone. The V call is TRBV6-5, the J call TRBJ2-7; D remains ambiguous. The V and J ends lost 9 bases and 6 bases respectively, with 15 bases between them. The CDR3 spans 12 residues. CDR1 MNHEY and CDR2 SVGAGI come from the germline V gene. The CDR3 bases are TGTGCCAGTTACCGACACAGTGGCGAGCAGTACTTC. This sequence encodes CASYRHSGEQYF.

The chain links TRBV3-1 (or the pseudogene TRBV3-2) to TRBJ1-1; a weak D match, TRBD1 (6 bases). V lost 1 base to trimming and J lost 11 bases, with 14 bases between them. The CDR3 has 13 amino acids. The germline V gene has CDR1 LGHDT and CDR2 YNNKEL (reference sequence). CDR3 sequence reads: CASSQGDMPWAFF. The CDR3, as DNA: TGTGCCAGCAGCCAAGGGGACATGCCGTGGGCTTTCTTT.

The chain combines TRBV30 with TRBJ1-1; D may be TRBD1 (5 bases). The CDR3 totals 14 residues. Germline loops: CDR1 GTSNPN, CDR2 SVGIG (reference sequence). The V gene lost 5 bases and the J gene lost 1 base, with 14 bases spanning the gap. The CDR3 protein is CAWFSGIGNTEAFF. In DNA form, the CDR3 reads TGTGCCTGGTTCTCAGGGATTGGGAACACTGAAGCTTTCTTT.

This clone has a single count. The J gene is TRBJ1-3, the V gene TRBV5-6, with unresolved D. V gave up 1 base and J gave up 3 bases, with 5 bases separating them. This CDR3 is 13 amino acids long. Germline assignment: CDR1 SGHDT and CDR2 YYEEEE. CDR3 protein: CASSLNLGNTIYF. The CDR3 DNA sequence: TGTGCCAGCAGCTTGAATCTTGGAAACACCATATATTTT.

The genes are TRBV5-1 and TRBJ1-2, with a possible D match to TRBD1 (5 bases). Trimming removed 0 bases at V and 0 bases at J, with 12 bases between. This CDR3 spans 16 amino acids. Per germline, CDR1 SGHRS and CDR2 YFSETQ. This CDR3 is CASSLGDSLANYGYTF. CDR3 nucleotides: TGCGCCAGCAGCTTGGGAGACAGCCTGGCTAACTATGGCTACACCTTC.

The chain links TRBV4-3 to TRBJ2-1; 11 positions match TRBD2. Trimming took 1 base from V and 4 from J; bases not matched to a gene: 3. Germline-derived CDR1 and CDR2 are LGHNA and YSLEER. The CDR3 is 16 residues long. The CDR3 coding sequence is TGCGCCAGCAGCCAAGGGGCTAGCGGGGGGTACAATGAGCAGTTCTTC. This sequence encodes CASSQGASGGYNEQFF.

This sequence joins TRBV20-1 and TRBJ1-5; D is perhaps TRBD1 (5 bases). CDR1 is DFQATT and CDR2 is SNEGSKA in the germline V gene (reference sequence). The CDR3 is made up of 14 amino acids. V lost 3 bases, J lost 4 bases, and 13 bases lay in between. CDR3 sequence (DNA): TGCAGTGCTAGTAGAATGCAGGGAAATCAGCCCCAGCATTTT. Residues: CSASRMQGNQPQHF.

This chain connects TRBV7-2 to TRBJ1-5; D remains ambiguous. Per the germline V gene, CDR1 is SGHTA and CDR2 is FQGNSA. CDR3 length: 14 amino acids. V gave up 3 bases and J gave up 6 bases, with 12 bases separating them. DNA for the CDR3: TGTGCCAGCAGCTTGGAGGGATCGAGTCAGCCCCAGCATTTT. This gives the protein CASSLEGSSQPQHF.

The rearrangement links TRBV18 to TRBJ1-4; D perhaps matches TRBD1 (6 bases). V was trimmed by 4 bases and J by 6 bases, leaving 9 bases between them. CDR3 size: 13 residues. CDR1 and CDR2 from the germline V gene are KGHSH and LQKENI. The CDR3 coding sequence is TGTGCCAGCTCACGCAGGGGAGATGAAAAACTGTTTTTT. Protein product: CASSRRGDEKLFF.

In nucleotides, the CDR3 is TGTGCCAGCAGTTACGCCGGGGCCTACGAGCAGTACTTC. Amino acid sequence: CASSYAGAYEQYF. The genes are TRBV6-2 or TRBV6-3 and TRBJ2-7; possible D gene TRBD2, 5 bases. This CDR3 spans 13 amino acids. Per germline, CDR1 MNHEY and CDR2 SVGEGT. Trimming cost V 2 bases and J 2 bases, with 7 bases left between them.

Only a few counts were recorded for this clone. The V and J genes are TRBV4-3 and TRBJ2-6; D perhaps matches TRBD1 (6 bases). V was clipped by 10 bases and J by 1 base, with 17 bases between them. The germline gives CDR1 LGHNA, CDR2 YSLEER. The CDR3 extends over 16 amino acids. CDR3 nucleotide sequence: TGCGCCACCTCACCCTCACAGGGTTCTGGGGCCAACGTCCTGACTTTC. This encodes CATSPSQGSGANVLTF.

This rearrangement joins TRBV15 to TRBJ1-5; no clear D gene. The germline gives CDR1 LNHNV, CDR2 YYDKDF (reference sequence). Trimming stripped 0 bases from V and 5 bases from J, with 5 bases between. This CDR3 has 13 residues. The CDR3 DNA is TGTGCCACCAGCAGAGATCTCGATCAGCCCCAGCATTTT. This encodes CATSRDLDQPQHF.

V and J are TRBV4-1 and TRBJ2-2; D is undetermined. V gave up 0 bases and J gave up 0 bases, with 11 bases separating them. Germline loops: CDR1 MGHRA, CDR2 YSYEKL. This CDR3 contains 17 residues. The CDR3 DNA is TGCGCCAGCAGCCAAGATGCGCTTCCTCCGAACACCGGGGAGCTGTTTTTT. Translated, it gives CASSQDALPPNTGELFF.

This clone came up a few times. This chain uses TRBV3-1 (or the pseudogene TRBV3-2) with TRBJ1-4; perhaps TRBD1 as D (5 bases). CDR3 length: 15 amino acids. Looked up from germline, CDR1 is LGHDT and CDR2 is YNNKEL (reference sequence). Deletions cut 1 base from V and 7 bases from J, with 13 bases between. The CDR3 region has the DNA TGTGCCAGCAGCCAAGGGGGCGCGGTGGGTGAAAAACTGTTTTTT. This translates into CASSQGGAVGEKLFF.

The chain joins TRBV21-1 to TRBJ2-1; TRBD1 is taken as the D call from the table, unchecked against the DNA. TRBV21-1 is noted as a pseudogene. The length of the CDR3 is 18 residues. The CDR3 region is CASSNGSKRGHSYNEQFF. The DNA for the CDR3 is TGTGCCAGCAGCAACGGGTCGAAACGGGGACATTCCTACAATGAGCAGTTCTTC.

The chain uses TRBV27 and TRBJ1-1; tentative D call: TRBD1 (5 bases). Looked up from germline, CDR1 is MNHEY and CDR2 is SMNVEV (reference sequence). V was cut by 0 bases and J by 1 base, with 9 bases left in between. CDR3 length equals 15 residues. The CDR3 protein is CASSLSNRPNTEAFF. Here the CDR3 DNA reads TGTGCCAGCAGTTTATCGAACAGGCCGAACACTGAAGCTTTCTTT.